The 32 T cell receptor beta chains below come from one sample, sequenced in a study of CD8+ T cells in alopecia areata (dated by TCRdb to 2016 to 2018). Receptor amplification or capture employed the immunoSEQ multiplex PCR assay. RNA was extracted from all samples and reverse transcribed into cDNA, which served as template for TCR sequencing. Held by TCRdb, this immuneACCESS table contains in-frame sequences only and omits some clones. Under half of the omission traces to an unresolved V gene where checked; the cause of the rest is unknown. The sample table holds under 150,000 clones, of which roughly 56% were seen once. About 3.3% of the sample belongs to the ten largest clones. What the time point label conveys for this sample: about 25 weeks on oral tofacitinib. This sample's treatment or condition label indicates: oral pan-JAK inhibitor, 5-10 mg twice daily. Here the sequenced sample was CD4+ T cells sorted from blood, taken at week 24, from a patient treated with tofacitinib. Receptors were obtained from a human donor with alopecia areata.

The rearrangement uses TRBV5-1 and TRBJ2-1; D gene ambiguous. Trimming removed 0 bases from V and 0 bases from J, with 7 bases in between. There are 15 residues in the CDR3. Germline loops: CDR1 SGHRS, CDR2 YFSETQ. In DNA form, the CDR3 reads TGCGCCAGCAGCTTGGGGCTAGTCTCCTACAATGAGCAGTTCTTC. Protein sequence: CASSLGLVSYNEQFF.

This clone was recorded a few times. The V gene is TRBV6-5, the J gene TRBJ2-7, with 9 bases fitting TRBD1. V lost 6 bases to trimming and J lost 6 bases; unmatched junction nucleotides: 6. The germline V gene has CDR1 MNHEY and CDR2 SVGAGI. CDR3 length equals 13 residues. DNA for the CDR3: TGTGCCAGCAGACCCTCGACAGGGGGCGAGCAGTACTTC. It specifies CASRPSTGGEQYF.

This chain uses TRBV7-2 with TRBJ2-3; 8 nucleotides line up with TRBD2. After removal of 4 bases from V and 3 bases from J, the junction contained 6 bases not matched to a gene. Germline loops: CDR1 SGHTA, CDR2 FQGNSA. There are 15 residues in the CDR3. The CDR3 DNA reads as TGTGCCAGCAGCTCGGGACTAGTTAGGACAGATACGCAGTATTTT. This codes for CASSSGLVRTDTQYF.

This clone has just a few counts. The chain is built from TRBV30 and TRBJ1-1, with 8 bases that match TRBD1. Germline V gives CDR1 GTSNPN, CDR2 SVGIG (reference sequence). V was clipped by 8 bases and J by 10 bases; unmatched bases: 15. The CDR3 has 13 amino acids. The CDR3 loop is CAGQGLVPERAFF. The CDR3 DNA reads as TGTGCCGGACAGGGTTTGGTCCCTGAACGAGCTTTCTTT.

This chain links TRBV6-5 with TRBJ2-7, with TRBD1 identical over 11 bases. Germline V gives CDR1 MNHEY, CDR2 SVGAGI. CDR3 size: 15 residues. V lost 0 bases and J lost 3; bases outside the gene matches: 1. The CDR3 is CASSYSGTGGYEQYF. In nucleotides, the CDR3 is TGTGCCAGCAGTTACTCCGGGACAGGGGGCTACGAGCAGTACTTC.

With respect to this clone: At the DNA level, this CDR3 is encoded by other sequences in the same sample as well. This sequence joins TRBV29-1 and TRBJ2-1; D call uncertain. The germline gives CDR1 SQVTM, CDR2 ANQGSEA. V was trimmed by 4 bases and J by 3 bases, leaving 4 bases between them. The length of the CDR3 is 11 residues. CDR3 sequence: CSVVVYNEQFF. The CDR3 nucleotides are TGCAGCGTTGTCGTCTACAATGAGCAGTTCTTC.

The chain combines TRBV2 with TRBJ1-3; unclear D gene. This CDR3 spans 13 amino acids. The germline V gene has CDR1 SNHLY and CDR2 FYNNEI. Trimming stripped 4 bases from V and 8 bases from J, with 12 bases between. The CDR3 sequence: CASSVLPLYTIYF. The CDR3 DNA reads as TGTGCCAGCAGTGTTCTCCCCCTATACACCATATATTTT.

This chain joins TRBV29-1 and TRBJ2-5; no clear D gene. There are 13 residues in the CDR3. Germline V lookup: CDR1 SQVTM, CDR2 ANQGSEA. V was cut by 5 bases and J by 10 bases, with 20 bases left in between. CDR3 in DNA: TGCAGCGTTCCCGGGCCCCCATATGATAACCAGTACTTC. Translation gives CSVPGPPYDNQYF.

This clone has only a few counts. The chain employs TRBV2 and TRBJ2-5, with D uncertain. The CDR3 consists of 11 residues. Trimming removed 7 bases at V and 10 bases at J, with 13 bases between. Germline V gene lookup returns CDR1 SNHLY and CDR2 FYNNEI. The CDR3 region has the DNA TGTGCCAGCACTGTCCGGTCGGGCCAGTACTTC. Residues: CASTVRSGQYF. The full variable domain, with the rest looked up from reference TRBV2 and TRBJ2-5, is EPEVTQTPSHQVTQMGQEVILRCVPISNHLYFYWYRQILGQKVEFLVSFYNNEISEKSEIFDDQFSVERPDGSNFTLKIRSTKLEDSAMYFCASTVRSGQYFGPGTRLLVL.

The rearrangement links TRBV27 to TRBJ2-7; D is unclear. This CDR3 comprises 13 residues. Germline values: CDR1 MNHEY, CDR2 SMNVEV (reference sequence). V shed 8 bases and J shed 1 base, with 12 bases lying between them. The CDR3 loop is CASSPGRSYEQYF. The DNA for the CDR3 is TGTGCCAGCTCCCCGGGCAGGTCCTACGAGCAGTACTTC.

The V call is TRBV7-2, the J call TRBJ2-1; D assignment may be TRBD1 or TRBD2 (6 bases each). Per the germline V gene, CDR1 is SGHTA and CDR2 is FQGNSA. Trimming pared 8 bases from V and 15 bases from J, leaving 17 bases between. The CDR3 consists of 11 residues. The CDR3 DNA is TGTGCCAGCGGGGGGCCAGGGGCATGGTTCTTC. It yields the protein CASGGPGAWFF.

This chain links TRBV2 with TRBJ1-4, with TRBD1 as a possible D gene (6 bases). The CDR3 runs 14 residues. Per germline, CDR1 SNHLY and CDR2 FYNNEI. The germline V and J ends were trimmed by 8 bases and 4 bases, with 14 bases remaining between them. The CDR3 sequence: CASCPDRYNEKLFF. Here the CDR3 DNA reads TGTGCCAGCTGCCCGGACAGATATAATGAAAAACTGTTTTTT.

The chain couples TRBV20-1 to TRBJ1-2; D ambiguous. V lost 2 bases and J 1 base, leaving 2 bases between the germline ends. Germline V CDR1 and CDR2: DFQATT, SNEGSKA (reference sequence). This CDR3 spans 11 amino acids. The CDR3 region has the DNA TGCAGTGCTAGACATAACTATGGCTACACCTTC. This gives the protein CSARHNYGYTF.

This clone turned up a few times. The chain combines TRBV6-5 with TRBJ2-1, with D perhaps being TRBD1 or TRBD2 (5 bases each). Germline CDR1 MNHEY, CDR2 SVGAGI. The CDR3 sequence is 14 residues long. Trimming took off 5 bases at V and 8 bases at J, with 16 bases between the two ends. CDR3 region: CASSRTFPGDEQFF. DNA of the CDR3: TGTGCCAGCAGTCGGACATTCCCCGGGGATGAGCAGTTCTTC.

V and J are TRBV7-2 and TRBJ2-2, with 9 positions matching TRBD1. The CDR3 covers 16 residues. With V trimmed by 3 bases and J by 6 bases, 8 bases remained unmatched. Germline CDR1 and CDR2: SGHTA and FQGNSA. The CDR3 DNA reads as TGTGCCAGCAGCTTCGACGGGACAGGGTACGCCGGGGAGCTGTTTTTT. It translates to CASSFDGTGYAGELFF.

The V call is TRBV13, the J call TRBJ1-1; TRBD1 matches at 10 bases. Germline values: CDR1 PRHDT, CDR2 FYEKMQ (reference sequence). V lost 2 bases and J lost 0; bases outside the gene matches: 9. This CDR3 is 18 amino acids long. CDR3 nucleotides: TGTGCCAGCAGCTTATTTGCGGACAGGGGGTACATGAACACTGAAGCTTTCTTT. Amino acid sequence: CASSLFADRGYMNTEAFF. The full variable domain, its missing parts supplied by reference TRBV13 and TRBJ1-1, is AAGVIQSPRHLIKEKRETATLKCYPIPRHDTVYWYQQGPGQDPQFLISFYEKMQSDKGSIPDRFSAQQFSDYHSELNMSSLELGDSALYFCASSLFADRGYMNTEAFFGQGTRLTVV.

The genes are TRBV19 and TRBJ2-3; TRBD1 matches 7 bases. Germline V gene data show CDR1 as LNHDA and CDR2 as SQIVND (reference sequence). The CDR3 is made up of 15 amino acids. Unmatched junction bases numbered 4, after V lost 4 bases and J lost 0 bases. The CDR3 loop is CASSTGQASTDTQYF. The CDR3 DNA sequence: TGTGCCAGTAGTACCGGACAGGCAAGCACAGATACGCAGTATTTT.

The table lists this clone with a few counts. This sample also contains other DNA sequences that code for the same CDR3. The CDR3 sequence: CATWDGRTDTQYF. The CDR3 DNA follows: TGTGCCACTTGGGACGGACGCACAGATACGCAGTATTTT. The chain uses TRBV10-3 and TRBJ2-3; D may correspond to TRBD1 or TRBD2 (5 bases each). CDR1 is ENHRY and CDR2 is SYGVKD in the germline V gene. The length of the CDR3 is 13 residues. V lost 10 bases to trimming and J lost 1 base, with 12 bases between them.

This clone was seen only a few times. The V and J genes are TRBV30 and TRBJ2-4; possible D gene TRBD2, 5 bases. The CDR3 length is 13 residues. Germline CDR1 and CDR2: GTSNPN and SVGIG (reference sequence). V was cut by 8 bases and J by 0 bases, with 11 bases left in between. As DNA, the CDR3 is TGTGCCGGCACGGGGTTAGCCAAAAACATTCAGTACTTC. Translated: CAGTGLAKNIQYF.

This clone is a singleton in its sample. At one of its ends the junction is not consistent with the germline gene, which may arise from a read error. This sequence joins TRBV25-1 and TRBJ2-5; D remains unclear. CDR1 MGHDK and CDR2 SYGVNS come from the germline V gene. CDR3 size: 12 residues. CDR3 sequence (DNA): TGTGCCAGCAGAGGCAGTCAAGAGATCCAGTACTTC. Translation: CASRGSQEIQYF.

This clone was found a few times. The genes are TRBV6-5 and TRBJ2-7; no clear D. Trimming shortened V by 2 bases and J by 5 bases, and 13 bases separated the two germline ends. CDR3 length: 14 residues. Germline-derived CDR1 and CDR2 are MNHEY and SVGAGI. In DNA, the CDR3 is TGTGCCAGCAGTTACGGCCGCTGGGGAAACGAGCAGTACTTC. It translates to CASSYGRWGNEQYF.

About this clone: The sample contains more than one DNA sequence encoding this CDR3. The V gene is TRBV7-9, the J gene TRBJ1-2, with D maybe TRBD1 (5 bases). Germline V gene sequence: CDR1 SEHNR, CDR2 FQNEAQ (reference sequence). V was trimmed by 0 bases and J by 6 bases, leaving 8 bases between them. This CDR3 comprises 13 residues. The CDR3 sequence is CASSLAGADGYTF. DNA of the CDR3: TGTGCCAGCAGCTTAGCAGGGGCCGATGGCTACACCTTC.

The chain carries TRBV5-1 and TRBJ1-2, with no clear D. CDR3 size: 13 residues. Germline CDR1 and CDR2: SGHRS and YFSETQ. Trimming removed 4 bases at V and 3 bases at J, with 10 bases between. The CDR3 sequence is CASSTDGYYGYTF. In nucleotides, the CDR3 is TGCGCCAGCAGCACGGACGGGTACTATGGCTACACCTTC.

V and J are TRBV2 and TRBJ2-5; D not certain. CDR1 is SNHLY and CDR2 is FYNNEI in the germline V gene. The CDR3 has 12 amino acids. Trimming cost V 6 bases and J 3 bases, with 8 bases left between them. The CDR3 sequence is CASSGGEETQYF. The CDR3 nucleotides read TGTGCCAGCAGCGGTGGGGAAGAGACCCAGTACTTC.

The chain has TRBV18 and TRBJ1-5; no clear D. Trimming took off 6 bases at V and 6 bases at J, with 12 bases between the two ends. The CDR3 loop spans 13 amino acids. Germline CDR1 is KGHSH and CDR2 is LQKENI. This chain's CDR3 is CASSPLGSQPQHF. In DNA, the CDR3 is TGTGCCAGCTCCCCCCTCGGGAGTCAGCCCCAGCATTTT.

This sequence joins TRBV6-6 and TRBJ1-1, with TRBD1 as a possible D gene (5 bases). Germline CDR1 is MNHNY and CDR2 is SVGAGI (reference sequence). The CDR3 length is 14 residues. With 2 bases removed from V and 8 bases from J, the gap between germline ends came to 15 bases. CDR3 nucleotide sequence: TGTGCCAGCAGTTACACCGGAGGGGAGGGGGAAGCTTTCTTT. This gives the protein CASSYTGGEGEAFF.

A few counts support this clone. The chain uses TRBV18 and TRBJ1-4; TRBD1 is a possible D gene (5 bases). Germline V gives CDR1 KGHSH, CDR2 LQKENI. The V end was cut by 3 bases, the J end by 8 bases, with 10 bases between. CDR3 length equals 13 residues. This CDR3 is CASSPQPGEKLFF. The CDR3 coding sequence is TGTGCCAGCTCACCTCAACCAGGGGAAAAACTGTTTTTT.

This chain links TRBV2 with TRBJ1-5; D is unresolved. The CDR3 is 14 amino acids. Trimming stripped 5 bases from V and 0 bases from J, with 8 bases between. Germline V gene sequence: CDR1 SNHLY, CDR2 FYNNEI. As DNA, the CDR3 is TGTGCCAGCAGTCCAACAAGTAGCAATCAGCCCCAGCATTTT. It translates to CASSPTSSNQPQHF.

This sequence joins TRBV7-9 and TRBJ1-6, with TRBD1 identical over 9 bases. The ends lost 1 base at V and 8 bases at J; junction bases unmatched: 0. This CDR3 contains 14 residues. CDR1 SEHNR and CDR2 FQNEAQ come from the germline V gene (reference sequence). In nucleotides, the CDR3 is TGTGCCAGCAGCTTAGGACAGGGGGATTCACCCCTCCACTTT. The encoded protein is CASSLGQGDSPLHF. Full variable domain (missing parts from reference TRBV7-9 and TRBJ1-6): DTGVSQNPRHKITKRGQNVTFRCDPISEHNRLYWYRQTLGQGPEFLTYFQNEAQLEKSRLLSDRFSAERPKGSFSTLEIQRTEQGDSAMYLCASSLGQGDSPLHFGNGTRLTVT.

This clone was seen only a few times. This chain uses TRBV7-9 with TRBJ1-4; 7 bases fit TRBD1. Trimming at V came to 5 bases and at J to 7 bases, leaving 7 bases not matched to a gene. The CDR3 spans 14 residues. CDR1 and CDR2 (germline): SEHNR, FQNEAQ (reference sequence). CDR3 DNA sequence: TGTGCCAGCAGCCTCGAACAGGGGACTGAAAAACTGTTTTTT. Amino acid sequence: CASSLEQGTEKLFF.

This clone occurred a few times. CDR3 coding DNA: TGTGCCAGCAGCTTCACCACGGGCCCTAGGATGTACGCCTACGAGCAGTACTTC. This gives the protein CASSFTTGPRMYAYEQYF. The V gene is TRBV5-4, the J gene TRBJ2-7; D unresolved. Germline values: CDR1 SGHNT, CDR2 YYREEE (reference sequence). This CDR3 is built from 18 residues. Trimming left V 2 bases short and J 2 bases short, with 23 bases between.

The rearrangement links TRBV30 to TRBJ1-2; possibly TRBD1 for D (6 bases). The CDR3 runs to 13 residues. Trimming cost V 4 bases and J 7 bases, with 16 bases left between them. Per germline, CDR1 GTSNPN and CDR2 SVGIG (reference sequence). DNA for the CDR3: TGTGCCTGGAACCTACAGGGAGATGGTGGCTACACCTTC. Translating it yields CAWNLQGDGGYTF.